The clone carrying this TCR beta chain showed up just a few times. PCR was performed a second time for roughly 7 to 11 cycles using a sample-barcoded 5' primer and a J-beta primer mix. Each CDR3 protein gets one entry after TCRdb re-called the 5' RACE reads with MiXCR. Of approximately 760,000 distinct CDR3 sequences listed, roughly 25% are singletons. The record originates from a study of blood T cells in healthy people across ages. Germline V CDR1 and CDR2: LGHNA, YSLEER. Between the trimmed V and J ends, which lost 1 base and 9 bases, there was a span of 10 bases. This CDR3 is 13 amino acids long. This sample also belongs to another study, concerning T cells of mothers and their children.

Sequencing used blood. The TCR comes from a boy between 10 and 17 years old in good health. The chain is built from TRBV4-3 and TRBJ2-1; D tentatively reads TRBD1 or TRBD2 (5 bases each). The CDR3 nucleotides read TGCGCCAGCAGCCAAGTCACGGGGCCTGAGCAGTTCTTC. Amino acids: CASSQVTGPEQFF.